What follows are 14 T cell receptor beta chains derived from one specimen sequenced in a study of T cells in localized non-small cell lung cancer. Repertoires were generated with immunoSEQ multiplex PCR, while TCRdb's copy carries only in-frame clones and drops some. The sample has under 20,000 clones; approximately 89% are singletons. Source: peripheral blood, taken before any cancer treatment. The source of these receptors is a female donor older than 55 with stage III squamous cell lung carcinoma.

This clone was seen only a few times. The CDR3 bases are TGTGCCAGCAGCCCCTCCCCTAAGCGGGGGGCGGAGACCCAGTACTTC. It specifies CASSPSPKRGAETQYF. The chain recombines TRBV9 with TRBJ2-5, with 9 bases identical to TRBD2. V dropped 4 bases and J dropped 5; count of bases not matched to a gene: 12. The CDR3 extends over 16 amino acids. Germline CDR1 SGDLS, CDR2 YYNGEE.

The V gene is TRBV27, the J gene TRBJ1-4; D remains unclear. This CDR3 is built from 13 residues. Germline V CDR1 and CDR2: MNHEY, SMNVEV (reference sequence). The V end lost 8 bases, the J end lost 8 bases, and 15 bases lay between the germline ends. The CDR3 DNA sequence: TGTGCCAGCGGCAAGGTGGGGAGGGAAAAACTGTTTTTT. Amino acids: CASGKVGREKLFF.

This rearrangement joins TRBV29-1 to TRBJ1-1; 9 nucleotides agree with TRBD1. V shed 4 bases and J 5 bases; nucleotides not matched to a gene: 5. Germline loops: CDR1 SQVTM, CDR2 ANQGSEA. The CDR3 sequence is 13 residues long. CDR3 DNA sequence: TGCAGCGTTGGACAGGGGGTCCGTACTGAAGCTTTCTTT. Protein: CSVGQGVRTEAFF.

The rearrangement joins TRBV6-1 to TRBJ2-6; D is unclear. This CDR3 contains 18 residues. CDR1 MNHNS and CDR2 SASEGT come from the germline V gene. V gave up 0 bases and J gave up 2 bases, with 14 bases separating them. The CDR3 nucleotides are TGTGCCAGCAGTGAAGCGCTGACGAACGAAGCTGGGGCCAACGTCCTGACTTTC. Translating gives CASSEALTNEAGANVLTF.

This clone was observed a single time. The chain is built from TRBV6-1 and TRBJ1-1; D not certain. This CDR3 spans 13 amino acids. The germline CDR1 and CDR2 sequences are MNHNS and SASEGT. V was pared by 8 bases and J by 2 bases, with 12 bases between. CDR3 loop: CASRVCRNTEAFF. The DNA for the CDR3 is TGTGCCAGCCGAGTTTGCCGTAACACTGAAGCTTTCTTT.

This chain links TRBV6-5 with TRBJ1-1; perhaps TRBD1 as D (5 bases). Germline-derived CDR1 and CDR2 are MNHEY and SVGAGI. V dropped 5 bases and J dropped 1 base, with 11 bases sitting between them. The CDR3 extends over 14 amino acids. CDR3 in DNA: TGTGCCAGCAGTCAGCAGGGAACGAACACTGAAGCTTTCTTT. As protein: CASSQQGTNTEAFF.

The chain employs TRBV28 and TRBJ1-4; D call uncertain. V was pared by 2 bases and J by 8 bases, with 12 bases between. The CDR3 runs 14 residues. Germline CDR1 reads MDHEN; CDR2 reads SYDVKM. CDR3 coding DNA: TGTGCCAGCAGTTTAAGCGGTCGGTGGGAAAAACTGTTTTTT. Its translation: CASSLSGRWEKLFF.

The CDR3 DNA sequence: TGTGCCAGCTCACCACCGTCGGCGAGCTACGAGCAGTACTTC. Translation gives CASSPPSASYEQYF. The V call is TRBV18, the J call TRBJ2-7; D not resolved. Germline CDR1 is KGHSH and CDR2 is LQKENI. There are 14 residues in the CDR3. Deletions cut 0 bases from V and 3 bases from J, with 9 bases between.

The chain joins TRBV7-9 to TRBJ2-1; D is ambiguous. The CDR3 length is 13 residues. Trimming left V 5 bases short and J 6 bases short, with 11 bases between. Looked up from germline, CDR1 is SEHNR and CDR2 is FQNEAQ (reference sequence). The CDR3 DNA is TGTGCCAGCAGCCTACGCCCGGTCAATGAGCAGTTCTTC. It specifies CASSLRPVNEQFF.

The chain links TRBV11-2 to TRBJ2-1; no clear D gene. The length of the CDR3 is 14 residues. Germline CDR1 reads SGHAT; CDR2 reads FQNNGV. Trimming left V 6 bases short and J 9 bases short, with 18 bases between. This CDR3 is CASSRIGQATEQFF. CDR3 nucleotides: TGTGCCAGCAGTCGTATTGGGCAGGCGACTGAGCAGTTCTTC.

The chain recombines TRBV5-1 with TRBJ1-5; TRBD1 agrees at 9 bases. V shed 4 bases and J 5 bases; nucleotides not matched to a gene: 7. The CDR3 has 15 residues. Germline CDR1 reads SGHRS; CDR2 reads YFSETQ. CDR3 sequence (DNA): TGCGCCAGCAGCCCGACAGGGGGAAAATATCAGCCCCAGCATTTT. This codes for CASSPTGGKYQPQHF.

This clone was counted once. The V gene is TRBV19, the J gene TRBJ2-4, with D unclear. This CDR3 region has 13 residues. Germline lookup yields CDR1 LNHDA and CDR2 SQIVND (reference sequence). V lost 2 bases, J lost 4 bases, and 6 bases lay in between. Written as DNA, the CDR3 is TGTGCCAGTAGTATACTAGGAAAAAACATTCAGTACTTC. Amino acids: CASSILGKNIQYF.

The CDR3 region is CASSLAVSSGNYNEQFF. The CDR3 nucleotides read TGCGCCAGCAGCTTGGCCGTTTCGAGCGGAAACTACAATGAGCAGTTCTTC. This chain links TRBV5-1 with TRBJ2-1; possibly TRBD2 for D (5 bases). The ends were cut back, 0 bases at V and 3 bases at J, with 16 bases in the middle. The CDR3 consists of 17 residues. Germline lookup yields CDR1 SGHRS and CDR2 YFSETQ.

This clone was observed once. The rearrangement joins TRBV5-1 to TRBJ1-2; maybe TRBD1 (5 bases). Germline-derived CDR1 and CDR2 are SGHRS and YFSETQ. Trimming pared 3 bases from V and 2 bases from J, leaving 20 bases between. This CDR3 is 17 amino acids long. The DNA of the CDR3 is TGCGCCAGCAGCTCGGGACCGGAAGAAGGGCGGAACTATGGCTACACCTTC. Translating gives CASSSGPEEGRNYGYTF. The variable domain in full, with the rest retrieved from reference TRBV5-1 and TRBJ1-2, is KAGVTQTPRYLIKTRGQQVTLSCSPISGHRSVSWYQQTPGQGLQFLFEYFSETQRNKGNFPGRFSGRQFSNSRSEMNVSTLELGDSALYLCASSSGPEEGRNYGYTFGSGTRLTVV.